This T cell receptor beta chain was identified during a study of shared clonotypes between healthy human individuals. For each subset, genomic DNA was distributed in equal portions over several immunoSEQ plates. TCRdb's table, derived via immunoSEQ multiplex PCR, lists solely in-frame clones and lacks some. Of 2 million to 2.5 million clones listed, 80% to 95% are singletons. Concerning this clone: This sample includes further DNA sequences coding for the same CDR3.

This CDR3 is 15 amino acids long. The germline CDR1 and CDR2 sequences are SGDLS and YYNGEE. The germline V and J ends were trimmed by 0 bases and 2 bases, with 12 bases remaining between them. Sequenced material: naive CD4+ T cells from PBMCs. Subset denoted: CD45RA+ positively selected. This clonotype originated in a man younger than 35 in good health. Some clones in this sample may be carry-over from other donors' samples. The V and J genes are TRBV9 and TRBJ2-7; D is unclear. The DNA for the CDR3 is TGTGCCAGCAGCGTAGGGGTCGGATTTCCCTACGAGCAGTACTTC. This sequence encodes CASSVGVGFPYEQYF.